The T cell receptor (beta chain) under discussion was sequenced for a study of Tregs in tolerant kidney transplant recipients. Findings and caveats of the study: Tolerant patients' donor-specific Tregs expanded beyond overall Tregs, suggesting antigen-driven growth. The small number of patients limits these findings pending further validation. For some patients, primers changed over time, blocking nucleotide-level comparison.

J was trimmed by 3 bases and V by 2 bases; bases with no gene match: 10. Germline CDR1 reads KGHSH; CDR2 reads LQKENI. The CDR3 has 16 residues. TCRdb's table, derived via immunoSEQ multiplex PCR, lists solely in-frame clones and lacks some. The data contain 85,000 to 100,000 clones, 80% to 95% of them singletons. Of note for this clone: The antigen remains unidentified.

The TCR originated in a human donor who received a combined kidney and bone marrow transplant. The starting material was CD4+ T cells from blood, obtained before the transplant. The chain is built from TRBV18 and TRBJ2-7; the match to TRBD2 covers 7 bases. Here the CDR3 DNA reads TGTGCCAGCTCACCAGTTCCTAGCGGTGGCAACTACGAGCAGTACTTC. This gives the protein CASSPVPSGGNYEQYF.